This is a list of T cell receptor beta chains from one sample in a study of cytomegalovirus exposure and HLA in healthy donors. Measured with immunoSEQ multiplex PCR; TCRdb has only the in-frame clones, and not every one. This table holds about 130,000 clones, just under 85% found once. Sequencing was performed on PBMCs. These receptors were taken from a boy aged 2-9 years in good health and CMV-seronegative. Each CDR3 is given with its conserved first and last residue. Each record gives: J gene, clone size, D gene, V gene, CDR3 DNA, CDR3 protein. D genes are given only for firm matches. Clone size appears in some rows only: once, few, many, or a class for an expanded clone.

J gene: TRBJ2-1; clone size: once; D gene: TRBD2; V gene: TRBV9; CDR3 DNA: TGTGCCAGCAGCCCCACTAGCGGGAACTACAATGAGCAGTTCTTC; CDR3 protein: CASSPTSGNYNEQFF
J gene: TRBJ1-2; clone size: .; D gene: TRBD1; V gene: TRBV6-5; CDR3 DNA: TGTGCCAGCAGTTACCTAGGGACAGGAGCCTATGGCTACACCTTC; CDR3 protein: CASSYLGTGAYGYTF
J gene: TRBJ2-4; clone size: .; D gene: .; V gene: TRBV6-5; CDR3 DNA: TGTGCCAGCAGTTACTCGAAGGGGCACGGAAACATTCAGTACTTC; CDR3 protein: CASSYSKGHGNIQYF
J gene: TRBJ2-5; clone size: .; D gene: TRBD2; V gene: TRBV4-2; CDR3 DNA: TGTGCCAGCAGCCAAGATCTGGGTAGCGGGAGGCGGAAACAAGAGACCCAGTACTTC; CDR3 protein: CASSQDLGSGRRKQETQYF
J gene: TRBJ1-1; clone size: .; D gene: .; V gene: TRBV9; CDR3 DNA: TGTGCCAGCAGCGTAGTGGGCTTCACTGAAGCTTTCTTT; CDR3 protein: CASSVVGFTEAFF
J gene: TRBJ2-7; clone size: .; D gene: .; V gene: TRBV5-4; CDR3 DNA: TGTGCCAGCAGCCAACAGGGATACGAGCAGTACTTC; CDR3 protein: CASSQQGYEQYF
J gene: TRBJ2-2; clone size: .; D gene: .; V gene: TRBV13; CDR3 DNA: TGTGCCAGCGGACTTGGTAGCACCGGGGAGCTGTTTTTT; CDR3 protein: CASGLGSTGELFF
J gene: TRBJ1-1; clone size: once; D gene: .; V gene: TRBV15; CDR3 DNA: TGTGCCACCAGCAGAGATCGTGTCACTGAAGCTTTCTTT; CDR3 protein: CATSRDRVTEAFF
J gene: TRBJ2-5; clone size: .; D gene: TRBD2; V gene: TRBV9; CDR3 DNA: TGTGCCAGCAGCGTAATTAGCGGGGAGACCCAGTACTTC; CDR3 protein: CASSVISGETQYF
J gene: TRBJ2-6; clone size: .; D gene: .; V gene: TRBV29-1; CDR3 DNA: TGCAGCGTTGAACAGGGGAGCCCCTCTGGGGCCAACGTCCTGACTTTC; CDR3 protein: CSVEQGSPSGANVLTF
J gene: TRBJ2-1; clone size: .; D gene: TRBD2; V gene: TRBV7-3; CDR3 DNA: TGTGCCAGCAGTCTGACTAGCGGCGGAGGAGGGGATGAGCAGTTCTTC; CDR3 protein: CASSLTSGGGGDEQFF
J gene: TRBJ1-2; clone size: .; D gene: .; V gene: TRBV27; CDR3 DNA: TGTGCCAGCAGTCCGAGACACCCTAACTATGGCTACACCTTC; CDR3 protein: CASSPRHPNYGYTF
J gene: TRBJ1-6; clone size: .; D gene: .; V gene: TRBV18; CDR3 DNA: TGTGCCAGCGTAGGAGGAAAGAATTCACCCCTCCACTTT; CDR3 protein: CASVGGKNSPLHF
J gene: TRBJ2-1; clone size: few; D gene: .; V gene: TRBV4-1; CDR3 DNA: TGCGCCAGCAGCCAAGGGAATTCGGGGAATGAGCAGTTCTTC; CDR3 protein: CASSQGNSGNEQFF
J gene: TRBJ2-7; clone size: .; D gene: TRBD2; V gene: TRBV7-3; CDR3 DNA: TGTGCCAGCAGCATCACTAGCGGGGGGGCATCCGAGCAGTACTTC; CDR3 protein: CASSITSGGASEQYF
J gene: TRBJ2-7; clone size: .; D gene: .; V gene: TRBV30; CDR3 DNA: TGTGCCTGGAGTGTACTAGAGGGTAACTACGAGCAGTACTTC; CDR3 protein: CAWSVLEGNYEQYF
J gene: TRBJ2-7; clone size: .; D gene: .; V gene: TRBV19; CDR3 DNA: TGTGCCAGTAGTATGATAGACTCCTACGAGCAGTACTTC; CDR3 protein: CASSMIDSYEQYF
J gene: TRBJ1-3; clone size: .; D gene: TRBD1; V gene: TRBV4-1; CDR3 DNA: TGCGCCAGCAGCCAAGGGGGACAGAGCTCTGGAAACACCATATATTTT; CDR3 protein: CASSQGGQSSGNTIYF
J gene: TRBJ2-7; clone size: few; D gene: .; V gene: TRBV7-2; CDR3 DNA: TGTGCCAGCAGCCTTTCCCCACACAGCCCCTACGAGCAGTACTTC; CDR3 protein: CASSLSPHSPYEQYF
J gene: TRBJ2-5; clone size: .; D gene: .; V gene: TRBV15; CDR3 DNA: TGTGCCACCAGCAACTTCGGAACAGGGGAGACCCAGTACTTC; CDR3 protein: CATSNFGTGETQYF
J gene: TRBJ2-5; clone size: few; D gene: .; V gene: TRBV11-2; CDR3 DNA: TGTGCCAGCGGATCGGGGCAAGAGACCCAGTACTTC; CDR3 protein: CASGSGQETQYF
J gene: TRBJ2-2; clone size: .; D gene: .; V gene: TRBV10-3; CDR3 DNA: TGTGCCATCAGGCAGGGGTCCGGGGAGCTGTTTTTT; CDR3 protein: CAIRQGSGELFF
J gene: TRBJ2-3; clone size: .; D gene: TRBD2; V gene: TRBV5-1; CDR3 DNA: TGCGCCAGCAGCCTCGGACTAGCGGGAGCAACAGATACGCAGTATTTT; CDR3 protein: CASSLGLAGATDTQYF
J gene: TRBJ2-7; clone size: .; D gene: TRBD1; V gene: TRBV4-2; CDR3 DNA: TGTGCCAGCAGCCTCCCAGGGGACAGGGACGAGCAGTACTTC; CDR3 protein: CASSLPGDRDEQYF
J gene: TRBJ2-2; clone size: .; D gene: .; V gene: TRBV6-5; CDR3 DNA: TGTGCCAGCAGTTGGGGCAGGGCCACCGGGGAGCTGTTTTTT; CDR3 protein: CASSWGRATGELFF
J gene: TRBJ1-2; clone size: few; D gene: .; V gene: TRBV19; CDR3 DNA: TGTGCCAGTAGTATACAACCTGACTCCTATGGCTACACCTTC; CDR3 protein: CASSIQPDSYGYTF